Presented here are 18 T cell receptor beta chains from one specimen sequenced in a study of neurological immune-mediated disorders. MiXCR, run by TCRdb on the 5' RACE reads, gives a single entry per CDR3 protein. The sample lists about 62,000 distinct CDR3 sequences, around 3.8% occurring once. The sequencing input was PBMCs. These receptors originate from a woman aged 50 to 65 with multiple sclerosis.

This clonotype was recorded many times. The gene calls are TRBV6-5 and TRBJ1-5; D gene uncertain. In germline, CDR1 is MNHEY, CDR2 SVGAGI. The CDR3 is made up of 13 amino acids. The V end lost 5 bases, the J end lost 1 base, and 6 bases lay between the germline ends. The CDR3 nucleotides are TGTGCCAGCAGTCTCATGAGCAATCAGCCCCAGCATTTT. This encodes CASSLMSNQPQHF.

This clonotype appeared many times. This chain connects TRBV7-2 to TRBJ2-5; D remains unclear. Germline lookup yields CDR1 SGHTA and CDR2 FQGNSA. CDR3 length: 12 residues. Trimming pared 0 bases from V and 3 bases from J, leaving 2 bases between. Written as DNA, the CDR3 is TGTGCCAGCAGCTTAGCAAAAGAGACCCAGTACTTC. It is translated as CASSLAKETQYF.

This clonotype has ten or more counts. In DNA form, the CDR3 reads TGCAGTGCTGGCGGATGGCGGGAGGCCGACCCAGATACGCAGTATTTT. Translation gives CSAGGWREADPDTQYF. The chain employs TRBV20-1 and TRBJ2-3, with 8 bases lining up with TRBD2. The germline V gene encodes CDR1 DFQATT and CDR2 SNEGSKA (reference sequence). The CDR3 contains 16 residues. With 5 bases clipped from V and 4 bases from J, the junction kept 14 bases outside the gene matches.

This clonotype was seen repeatedly, ten times or more. The J gene is TRBJ2-3, the V gene TRBV20-1, with a possible D match to TRBD2 (5 bases). The CDR3 spans 12 residues. The germline gives CDR1 DFQATT, CDR2 SNEGSKA (reference sequence). V gave up 4 bases and J gave up 6 bases, with 11 bases separating them. CDR3 amino acids: CSAKGGGDTQYF. The CDR3 bases are TGCAGTGCTAAGGGTGGAGGCGATACGCAGTATTTT.

This clonotype has at least ten counts. The chain is built from TRBV5-6 and TRBJ2-7, with a weak D call TRBD2 (5 bases). The CDR3 extends over 15 amino acids. CDR1 and CDR2 from the germline V gene are SGHDT and YYEEEE. Trimming pared 4 bases from V and 3 bases from J, leaving 17 bases between. Written as DNA, the CDR3 is TGTGCCAGCAGCGATATGGACTCCACCAACTACGAGCAGTACTTC. It translates to CASSDMDSTNYEQYF.

This clonotype was picked up many times. In DNA form, the CDR3 reads TGTGCCAGCAGTCCTATGGGGTCTAGCACAGATACGCAGTATTTT. The encoded protein is CASSPMGSSTDTQYF. The chain combines TRBV12-3 or TRBV12-4 with TRBJ2-3, with D unclear. The CDR3 has 15 amino acids. Trimming pared 5 bases from V and 0 bases from J, leaving 12 bases between.

This clonotype was recorded many times. This chain uses TRBV7-2 with TRBJ2-7, with no clear D. Trimming took off 2 bases at V and 5 bases at J, with 10 bases between the two ends. The CDR3 has 13 amino acids. Germline V gene sequence: CDR1 SGHTA, CDR2 FQGNSA. The CDR3 DNA sequence: TGTGCCAGCAGCTTATCGCCTGACAACGAGCAGTACTTC. Encoded protein: CASSLSPDNEQYF. Full variable domain (rest looked up from reference TRBV7-2 and TRBJ2-7): GAGVSQSPSNKVTEKGKDVELRCDPISGHTALYWYRQSLGQGLEFLIYFQGNSAPDKSGLPSDRFSAERTGGSVSTLTIQRTQQEDSAVYLCASSLSPDNEQYFGPGTRLTVT.

This clonotype is categorized as medium-sized. The CDR3 reads CASIGTENTGELFF. The CDR3 nucleotides read TGTGCCAGCATCGGGACAGAGAACACCGGGGAGCTGTTTTTT. The chain links TRBV12-3 or TRBV12-4 to TRBJ2-2, with 7 bases identical to TRBD1. The V gene end was trimmed by 7 bases and the J gene end by 1 base; junction bases not matched to a gene: 3. CDR3 length equals 14 residues.

This clonotype was counted many times. The chain employs TRBV7-2 and TRBJ2-5; 8 bases are shared with TRBD1. V was pared by 5 bases and J by 5 bases, with 13 bases of the junction left unmatched. This CDR3 region has 16 residues. In germline, CDR1 is SGHTA, CDR2 FQGNSA. The CDR3 sequence is CASSIPLQGARETQYF. The CDR3 bases are TGTGCCAGCAGCATTCCCCTTCAGGGGGCTAGGGAGACCCAGTACTTC.

This clonotype has a count of ten or more. The chain is built from TRBV4-3 and TRBJ2-6, with a weak D call TRBD2 (7 bases). The CDR3 spans 17 residues. Germline V lookup: CDR1 LGHNA, CDR2 YSLEER. The ends were cut back, 0 bases at V and 0 bases at J, with 9 bases in the middle. This CDR3 is CASSQDRGGSGANVLTF. Here the CDR3 DNA reads TGCGCCAGCAGCCAAGATAGGGGGGGCTCTGGGGCCAACGTCCTGACTTTC.

The chain recombines TRBV5-1 with TRBJ2-1; 8 nucleotides align to TRBD2. The CDR3 contains 13 residues. Germline V gives CDR1 SGHRS, CDR2 YFSETQ. V trimming: 4 bases; J trimming: 8 bases; junction bases outside the gene matches: 5. In DNA, the CDR3 is TGCGCCAGCAGCCTGAGCGGGAGTGATGAGCAGTTCTTC. Amino acid sequence: CASSLSGSDEQFF.

This clonotype turned up a few times. A clone one base away is much larger, so this may be a read error. The V gene is TRBV20-1, the J gene TRBJ1-2; D gene ambiguous. The germline CDR1 and CDR2 sequences are DFQATT and SNEGSKA (reference sequence). The CDR3 is 12 residues long. V lost 6 bases to trimming and J lost 6 bases, with 14 bases between them. The chain's CDR3 is CSAMQRADGYTF. CDR3 nucleotide sequence: TGCAGTGCAATGCAAAGGGCAGATGGCTACACCTTC.

This clonotype was seen ten or more times. This chain links TRBV28 with TRBJ2-1; no firm D call. This CDR3 has 11 residues. The germline V gene encodes CDR1 MDHEN and CDR2 SYDVKM. V was shortened by 7 bases and J by 4 bases, with 5 bases between the two germline ends. This CDR3 is CASTLYNEQFF. As DNA, the CDR3 is TGTGCCAGCACCCTTTACAATGAGCAGTTCTTC.

This clonotype has ten or more counts. This chain connects TRBV10-3 to TRBJ2-7; 9 nucleotides agree with TRBD1. Germline CDR1 is ENHRY and CDR2 is SYGVKD. The CDR3 spans 14 residues. The ends lost 2 bases at V and 7 bases at J; junction bases unmatched: 6. Here the CDR3 DNA reads TGTGCCATCAGTGAGGGGACAGGGCCGGGGGAGCAGTACTTC. Protein product: CAISEGTGPGEQYF.

The sample holds many counts of this clonotype. The chain combines TRBV3-1 with TRBJ2-3, with a weak D call TRBD1 (5 bases). CDR3 length: 15 amino acids. The V and J ends lost 1 base and 4 bases respectively, with 12 bases between them. CDR1 and CDR2 (germline): LGHDT, YNNKEL (reference sequence). CDR3 loop: CASSQGQKKADTQYF. DNA for the CDR3: TGTGCCAGCAGCCAAGGACAGAAGAAGGCAGATACGCAGTATTTT.

This clonotype was seen many times. The rearrangement links TRBV5-1 to TRBJ1-2, with TRBD1 as a possible D gene (6 bases). Trimming stripped 4 bases from V and 5 bases from J, with 18 bases between. Germline-derived CDR1 and CDR2 are SGHRS and YFSETQ. This CDR3 region has 15 residues. The CDR3 DNA follows: TGCGCCAGCAGCCCCCAGGGGACGTCCGATTATGGCTACACCTTC. Its protein is CASSPQGTSDYGYTF.

This clonotype showed up many times. V usage is TRBV20-1 and J usage is TRBJ2-6, with 11 bases lining up with TRBD2. The CDR3 contains 16 residues. Germline V lookup: CDR1 DFQATT, CDR2 SNEGSKA (reference sequence). V shed 6 bases and J 1 base; nucleotides not matched to a gene: 5. The CDR3 nucleotides read TGCAGTGCCATAGCGGGAGGGCCATCTGGGGCCAACGTCCTGACTTTC. Translation: CSAIAGGPSGANVLTF.

This clonotype appeared many times. The chain is built from TRBV5-1 and TRBJ2-3, with D maybe TRBD2 (6 bases). Trimming pared 3 bases from V and 2 bases from J, leaving 16 bases between. From germline, CDR1 is SGHRS and CDR2 YFSETQ. The CDR3 has 16 residues. The CDR3 protein is CASSYLGGANTDTQYF. Here the CDR3 DNA reads TGCGCCAGCAGCTACCTCGGGGGAGCAAACACAGATACGCAGTATTTT. The full variable domain, rest sourced from reference TRBV5-1 and TRBJ2-3, is KAGVTQTPRYLIKTRGQQVTLSCSPISGHRSVSWYQQTPGQGLQFLFEYFSETQRNKGNFPGRFSGRQFSNSRSEMNVSTLELGDSALYLCASSYLGGANTDTQYFGPGTRLTVL.